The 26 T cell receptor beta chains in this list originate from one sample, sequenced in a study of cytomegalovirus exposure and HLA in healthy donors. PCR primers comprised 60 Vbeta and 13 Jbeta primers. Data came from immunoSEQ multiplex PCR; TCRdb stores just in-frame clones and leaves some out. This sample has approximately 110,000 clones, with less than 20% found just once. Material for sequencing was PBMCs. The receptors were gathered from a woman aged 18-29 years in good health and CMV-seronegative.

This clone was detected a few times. This chain's CDR3 is CSVDSQRSSYNEQFF. DNA of the CDR3: TGCAGCGTTGATTCCCAGCGGAGCTCCTACAATGAGCAGTTCTTC. The chain uses TRBV29-1 and TRBJ2-1; maybe TRBD2 (5 bases). The CDR3 spans 15 residues. V gave up 3 bases and J gave up 0 bases, with 12 bases separating them. Per germline, CDR1 SQVTM and CDR2 ANQGSEA.

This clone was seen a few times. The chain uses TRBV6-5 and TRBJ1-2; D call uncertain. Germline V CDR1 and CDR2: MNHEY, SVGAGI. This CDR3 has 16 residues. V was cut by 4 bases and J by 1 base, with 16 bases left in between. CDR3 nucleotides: TGTGCCAGCAGTTCCCTGGCCGCGGCCGTTAACTATGGCTACACCTTC. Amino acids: CASSSLAAAVNYGYTF.

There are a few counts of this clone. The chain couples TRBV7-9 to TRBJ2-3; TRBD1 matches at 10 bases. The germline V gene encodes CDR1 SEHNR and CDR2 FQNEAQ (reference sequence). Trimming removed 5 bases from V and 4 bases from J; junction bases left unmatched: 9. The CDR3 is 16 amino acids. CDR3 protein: CASSTRQGAISDTQYF. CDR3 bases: TGTGCCAGCAGCACAAGACAGGGGGCGATTTCAGATACGCAGTATTTT.

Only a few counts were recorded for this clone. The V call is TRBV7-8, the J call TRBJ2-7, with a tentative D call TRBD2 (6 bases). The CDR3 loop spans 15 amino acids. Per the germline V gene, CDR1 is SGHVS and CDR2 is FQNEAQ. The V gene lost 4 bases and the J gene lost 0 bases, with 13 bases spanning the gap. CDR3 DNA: TGTGCCAGCAGCTGGCCTGGGGGGAGCTCCTACGAGCAGTACTTC. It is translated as CASSWPGGSSYEQYF.

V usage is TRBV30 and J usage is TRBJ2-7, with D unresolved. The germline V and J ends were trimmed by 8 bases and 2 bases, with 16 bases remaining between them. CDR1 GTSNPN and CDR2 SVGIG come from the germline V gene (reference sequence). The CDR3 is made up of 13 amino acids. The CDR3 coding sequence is TGTGCCGCGCAAGTGCACGCCACCTACGAGCAGTACTTC. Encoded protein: CAAQVHATYEQYF.

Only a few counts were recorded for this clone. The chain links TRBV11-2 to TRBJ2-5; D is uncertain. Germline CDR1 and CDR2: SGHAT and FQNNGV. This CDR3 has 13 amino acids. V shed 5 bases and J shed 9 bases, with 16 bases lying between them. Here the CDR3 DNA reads TGTGCCAGCAGCACAGCACGGAAGGTGGCCCAGTACTTC. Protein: CASSTARKVAQYF. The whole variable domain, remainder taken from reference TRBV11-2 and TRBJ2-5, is EAGVAQSPRYKIIEKRQSVAFWCNPISGHATLYWYQQILGQGPKLLIQFQNNGVVDDSQLPKDRFSAERLKGVDSTLKIQPAKLEDSAVYLCASSTARKVAQYFGPGTRLLVL.

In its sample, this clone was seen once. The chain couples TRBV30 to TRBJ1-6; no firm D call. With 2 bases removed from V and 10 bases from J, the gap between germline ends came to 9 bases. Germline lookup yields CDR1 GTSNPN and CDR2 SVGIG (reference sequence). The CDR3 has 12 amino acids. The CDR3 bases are TGTGCCTGGAGTCCCGGGAAATCACCCCTCCACTTT. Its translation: CAWSPGKSPLHF.

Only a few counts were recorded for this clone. CDR3 in DNA: TGCAGCGTTGGGACAGGGGGGATTTTCTACAATGAGCAGTTCTTC. Residues: CSVGTGGIFYNEQFF. This rearrangement joins TRBV29-1 to TRBJ2-1; 10 bases line up with TRBD1. Per germline, CDR1 SQVTM and CDR2 ANQGSEA. The J segment lost 3 bases and the V segment lost 4 bases, leaving 6 bases of the junction unmatched. The CDR3 totals 15 residues.

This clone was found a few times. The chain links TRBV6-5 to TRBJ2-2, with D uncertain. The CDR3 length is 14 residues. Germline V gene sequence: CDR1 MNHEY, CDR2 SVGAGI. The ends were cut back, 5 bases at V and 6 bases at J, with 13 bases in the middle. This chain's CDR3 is CASSQTRSAGELFF. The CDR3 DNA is TGTGCCAGCAGTCAAACTCGGTCGGCCGGGGAGCTGTTTTTT.

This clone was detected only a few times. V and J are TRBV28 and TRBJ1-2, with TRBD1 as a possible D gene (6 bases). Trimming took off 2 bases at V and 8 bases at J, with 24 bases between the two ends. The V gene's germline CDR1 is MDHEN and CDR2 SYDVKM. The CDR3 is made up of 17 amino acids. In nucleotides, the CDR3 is TGTGCCAGCAGTTTAAGGGCCCGGGCAGGGGATTATAGGGGCTACACCTTC. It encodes CASSLRARAGDYRGYTF.

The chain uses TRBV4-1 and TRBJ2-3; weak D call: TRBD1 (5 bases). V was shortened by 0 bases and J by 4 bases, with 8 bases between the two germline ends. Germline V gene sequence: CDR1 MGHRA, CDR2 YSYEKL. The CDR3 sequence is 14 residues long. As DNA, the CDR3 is TGCGCCAGCAGCCAAGAAGGGGTGGCAGATACGCAGTATTTT. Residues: CASSQEGVADTQYF.

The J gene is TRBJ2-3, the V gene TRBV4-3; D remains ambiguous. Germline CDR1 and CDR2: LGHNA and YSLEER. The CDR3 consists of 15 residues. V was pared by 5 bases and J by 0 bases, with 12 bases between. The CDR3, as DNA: TGCGCCAGCAGCTCAGACGCGACAAGCACAGATACGCAGTATTTT. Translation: CASSSDATSTDTQYF.

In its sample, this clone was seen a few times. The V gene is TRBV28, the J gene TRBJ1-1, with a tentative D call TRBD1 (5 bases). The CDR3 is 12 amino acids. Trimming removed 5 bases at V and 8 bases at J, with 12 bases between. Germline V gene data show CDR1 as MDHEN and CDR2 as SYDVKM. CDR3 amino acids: CASSPWGGEAFF. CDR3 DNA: TGTGCCAGCAGTCCCTGGGGGGGAGAAGCTTTCTTT.

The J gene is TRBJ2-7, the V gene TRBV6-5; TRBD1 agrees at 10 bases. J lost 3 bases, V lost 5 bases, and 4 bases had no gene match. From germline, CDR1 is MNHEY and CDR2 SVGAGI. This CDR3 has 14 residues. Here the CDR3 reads CASSRTGGHYEQYF. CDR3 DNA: TGTGCCAGCAGTCGGACAGGGGGACACTACGAGCAGTACTTC.

For the CDR3, the DNA is TGTGCCAGCAGCTTCACAGGGGTCCAAGAGACCCAGTACTTC. This translates into CASSFTGVQETQYF. The rearrangement joins TRBV11-2 to TRBJ2-5, with TRBD1 identical over 7 bases. With V trimmed by 3 bases and J by 1 base, 2 bases remained unmatched. CDR1 SGHAT and CDR2 FQNNGV come from the germline V gene. The CDR3 runs to 14 residues.

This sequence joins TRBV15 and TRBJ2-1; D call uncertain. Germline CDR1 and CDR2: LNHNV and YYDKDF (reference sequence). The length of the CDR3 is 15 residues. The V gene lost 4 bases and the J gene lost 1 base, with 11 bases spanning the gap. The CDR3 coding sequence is TGTGCCACCAGCAAGGCCCTGAGGTCCTACAATGAGCAGTTCTTC. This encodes CATSKALRSYNEQFF.

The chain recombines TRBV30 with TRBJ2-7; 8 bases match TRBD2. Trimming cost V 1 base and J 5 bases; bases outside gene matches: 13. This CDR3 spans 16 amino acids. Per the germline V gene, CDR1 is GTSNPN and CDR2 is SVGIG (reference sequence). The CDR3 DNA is TGTGCCTGGAGTGCGATTACGACGGGAGGGTCCCACGAGCAGTACTTC. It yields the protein CAWSAITTGGSHEQYF. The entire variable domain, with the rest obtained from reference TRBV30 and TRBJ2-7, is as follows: SQTIHQWPATLVQPVGSPLSLECTVEGTSNPNLYWYRQAAGRGLQLLFYSVGIGQISSEVPQNLSASRPQDRQFILSSKKLLLSDSGFYLCAWSAITTGGSHEQYFGPGTRLTVT.

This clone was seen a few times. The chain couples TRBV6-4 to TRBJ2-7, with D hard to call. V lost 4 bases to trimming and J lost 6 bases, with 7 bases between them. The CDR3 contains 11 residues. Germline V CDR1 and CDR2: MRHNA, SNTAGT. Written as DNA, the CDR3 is TGTGCCAGCAGTGCCAGGCTCGAGCAGTACTTC. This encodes CASSARLEQYF.

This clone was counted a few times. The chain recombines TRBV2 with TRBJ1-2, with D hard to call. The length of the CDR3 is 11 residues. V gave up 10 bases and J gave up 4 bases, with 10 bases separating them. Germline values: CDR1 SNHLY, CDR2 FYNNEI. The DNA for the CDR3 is TGTGCCAACTACGAGGTCTATGGCTACACCTTC. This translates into CANYEVYGYTF.

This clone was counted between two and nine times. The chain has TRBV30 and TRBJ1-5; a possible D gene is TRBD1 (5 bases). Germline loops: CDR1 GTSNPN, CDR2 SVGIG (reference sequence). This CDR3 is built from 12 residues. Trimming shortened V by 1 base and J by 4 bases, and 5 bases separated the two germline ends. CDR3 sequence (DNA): TGTGCCTGGAGTGCAGGGAATCAGCCCCAGCATTTT. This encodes CAWSAGNQPQHF. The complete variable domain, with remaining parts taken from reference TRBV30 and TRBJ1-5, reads SQTIHQWPATLVQPVGSPLSLECTVEGTSNPNLYWYRQAAGRGLQLLFYSVGIGQISSEVPQNLSASRPQDRQFILSSKKLLLSDSGFYLCAWSAGNQPQHFGDGTRLSIL.

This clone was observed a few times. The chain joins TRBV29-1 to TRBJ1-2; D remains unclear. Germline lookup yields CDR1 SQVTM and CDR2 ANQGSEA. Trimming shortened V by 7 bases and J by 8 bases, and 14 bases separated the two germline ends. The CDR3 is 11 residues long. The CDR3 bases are TGCAGCGCCTCCGCCCCCGGGGGCTACACCTTC. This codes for CSASAPGGYTF.

CDR3 sequence reads: CASSLLGHRRTDGELFF. The CDR3 DNA reads as TGTGCCAGCAGTTTACTGGGACATCGGCGGACCGACGGGGAGCTGTTTTTT. This sequence joins TRBV27 and TRBJ2-2; D is perhaps TRBD1 (6 bases). The germline V gene has CDR1 MNHEY and CDR2 SMNVEV (reference sequence). This CDR3 has 17 residues. The ends were cut back, 2 bases at V and 7 bases at J, with 20 bases in the middle.

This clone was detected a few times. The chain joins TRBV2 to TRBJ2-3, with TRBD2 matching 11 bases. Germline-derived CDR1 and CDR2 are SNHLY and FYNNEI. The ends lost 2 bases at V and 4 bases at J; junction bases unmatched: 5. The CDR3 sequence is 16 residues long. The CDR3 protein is CASSELLAGEADTQYF. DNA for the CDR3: TGTGCCAGCAGTGAACTACTAGCGGGAGAGGCAGATACGCAGTATTTT.

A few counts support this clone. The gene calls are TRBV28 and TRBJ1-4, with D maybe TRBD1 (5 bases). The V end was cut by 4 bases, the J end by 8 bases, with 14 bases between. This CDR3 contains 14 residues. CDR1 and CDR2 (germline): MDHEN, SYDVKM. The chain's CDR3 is CASSWRGRPEKLFF. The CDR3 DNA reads TGTGCCAGCAGTTGGAGGGGACGCCCGGAAAAACTGTTTTTT.

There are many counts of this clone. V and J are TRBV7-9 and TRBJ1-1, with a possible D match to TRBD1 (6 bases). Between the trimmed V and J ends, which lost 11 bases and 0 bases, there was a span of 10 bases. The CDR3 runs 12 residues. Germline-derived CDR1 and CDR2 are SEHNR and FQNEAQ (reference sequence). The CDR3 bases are TGTGCCCTCGGGGACATGAACACTGAAGCTTTCTTT. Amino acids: CALGDMNTEAFF.

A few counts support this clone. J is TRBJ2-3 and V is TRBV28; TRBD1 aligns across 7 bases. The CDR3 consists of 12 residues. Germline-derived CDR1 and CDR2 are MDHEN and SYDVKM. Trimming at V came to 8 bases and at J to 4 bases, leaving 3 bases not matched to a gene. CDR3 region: CASGTVADTQYF. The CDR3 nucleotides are TGTGCCAGCGGGACAGTGGCAGATACGCAGTATTTT.